Below are 14 T cell receptor beta chains sequenced from a single sample in a study of identical twins (dated by TCRdb to the mid-2010s). Library method: 5' RACE. TCRdb records Illumina HiSeq 2000 as the sequencer. The public reads were run again by TCRdb, first through fastp at Q25 and then through MiXCR, and only productive beta chains were kept. Each entry merges the rows of one CDR3 protein and shows their most common DNA and genes. This sample is represented by around 1.7 million distinct CDR3 sequences; under 35% of them were singletons. Of the sample, about 0.27% falls within the top ten clones. Sequenced sample: cord blood. The receptors were gathered from a newborn girl in good health.

This clonotype has ten or more counts. V usage is TRBV28 and J usage is TRBJ2-7, with D unresolved. CDR3 length: 13 residues. Trimming cost V 2 bases and J 3 bases, with 8 bases left between them. Germline CDR1 reads MDHEN; CDR2 reads SYDVKM. Written as DNA, the CDR3 is TGTGCCAGCAGTTTACAGGCCCTCTACGAGCAGTACTTC. It is translated as CASSLQALYEQYF.

A few counts support this clonotype. J is TRBJ1-2 and V is TRBV20-1, with D perhaps matching TRBD1 (5 bases). Between the trimmed V and J ends, which lost 1 base and 4 bases, there was a span of 19 bases. This CDR3 region has 16 residues. CDR1 and CDR2 (germline): DFQATT, SNEGSKA (reference sequence). CDR3 nucleotides: TGCAGTGCTAGAGTAGGGACTCCTCCCCGGATCTATGGCTACACCTTC. Translated, it gives CSARVGTPPRIYGYTF.

Ten or more counts support this clonotype. In DNA, the CDR3 is TGTGCCAGCAGTTGGTTAACGGTCACTAGCACAGATACGCAGTATTTT. As protein: CASSWLTVTSTDTQYF. J is TRBJ2-3 and V is TRBV12-3 or TRBV12-4; D unresolved. Trimming pared 4 bases from V and 0 bases from J, leaving 14 bases between. This CDR3 comprises 16 residues.

This clonotype was seen more than once but under ten times. The chain couples TRBV5-1 to TRBJ1-4, with 9 bases matching TRBD1. Trimming took 5 bases from V and 0 from J; bases not matched to a gene: 5. The CDR3 consists of 16 residues. Germline V lookup: CDR1 SGHRS, CDR2 YFSETQ. CDR3 sequence: CASRNRGPSTNEKLFF. The CDR3 nucleotides read TGCGCCAGCAGGAACAGGGGGCCCTCAACTAATGAAAAACTGTTTTTT.

The chain has TRBV27 and TRBJ2-7; the D is unclear. The CDR3 has 15 amino acids. The germline V gene has CDR1 MNHEY and CDR2 SMNVEV (reference sequence). The V and J ends lost 5 bases and 0 bases respectively, with 14 bases between them. CDR3: CASSPTRPGSYEQYF. DNA for the CDR3: TGTGCCAGCAGTCCGACACGGCCTGGCTCCTACGAGCAGTACTTC.

The chain uses TRBV4-1 and TRBJ2-5; D might be TRBD1 (5 bases). Germline assignment: CDR1 MGHRA and CDR2 YSYEKL. V shed 0 bases and J shed 3 bases, with 8 bases lying between them. CDR3 length: 14 residues. The chain's CDR3 is CASSQEGREETQYF. The CDR3 nucleotides are TGCGCCAGCAGCCAAGAAGGCAGGGAAGAGACCCAGTACTTC.

J is TRBJ2-5 and V is TRBV19, with 8 bases matching TRBD1. The tail of the sequence fits TRBJ2-7 better, so the J call may be wrong. CDR1 LNHDA and CDR2 SQIVND come from the germline V gene (reference sequence). This CDR3 has 14 amino acids. The CDR3 here is CASSTGGEIHEQYF. The CDR3 region has the DNA TGTGCCAGTAGTACAGGGGGCGAAATCCACGAGCAGTACTTC.

This clonotype was seen only a few times. The chain uses TRBV20-1 and TRBJ2-4; D possibly corresponds to TRBD1 (5 bases). Germline V gene sequence: CDR1 DFQATT, CDR2 SNEGSKA (reference sequence). The ends were cut back, 2 bases at V and 0 bases at J, with 11 bases in the middle. The CDR3 has 15 residues. The CDR3, as DNA: TGCAGTGCTAGACCCCCAGGGCTAGCCAAAAACATTCAGTACTTC. Its translation: CSARPPGLAKNIQYF.

Only a few counts were recorded for this clonotype. The CDR3 DNA is TGTGCCAGCAGTTACCCTAGACTAGCGGGGGGCCGCTCCTACAATGAGCAGTTCTTC. Translation gives CASSYPRLAGGRSYNEQFF. The chain couples TRBV6-7 to TRBJ2-1; 13 bases match TRBD2. TRBV6-7 is an ORF, and what it does is uncertain. V trimming: 2 bases; J trimming: 0 bases; junction bases outside the gene matches: 7. CDR3 length: 19 residues.

This clonotype has at least ten counts. The V gene is TRBV18, the J gene TRBJ2-1; 12 bases agree with TRBD2. The J segment lost 7 bases and the V segment lost 1 base, leaving 2 bases of the junction unmatched. Germline-derived CDR1 and CDR2 are KGHSH and LQKENI. This CDR3 comprises 15 residues. The CDR3 reads CASSPRLAGGNEQFF. For the CDR3, the DNA is TGTGCCAGCTCACCACGGCTAGCGGGAGGGAATGAGCAGTTCTTC. Full variable domain (outside the CDR3, taken from reference TRBV18 and TRBJ2-1): NAGVMQNPRHLVRRRGQEARLRCSPMKGHSHVYWYRQLPEEGLKFMVYLQKENIIDESGMPKERFSAEFPKEGPSILRIQQVVRGDSAAYFCASSPRLAGGNEQFFGPGTRLTVL.

J is TRBJ2-1 and V is TRBV20-1, with TRBD2 matching 9 bases. The CDR3 contains 16 residues. Germline CDR1 is DFQATT and CDR2 is SNEGSKA (reference sequence). V shed 2 bases, J shed 4 bases, and the junction held 9 bases outside the gene matches. The CDR3 DNA reads as TGCAGTGCTAGACGACCGTTAGCGGGAGTTTACAATGAGCAGTTCTTC. The encoded protein is CSARRPLAGVYNEQFF.

This chain joins TRBV9 and TRBJ1-2, with D maybe TRBD1 (5 bases). Germline V lookup: CDR1 SGDLS, CDR2 YYNGEE. This CDR3 spans 17 amino acids. The V end was cut by 1 base, the J end by 8 bases, with 24 bases between. The CDR3 DNA sequence: TGTGCCAGCAGCGTAAGGGCCCCGGGACCCTTCGGCGAGGGCTACACCTTC. Translation: CASSVRAPGPFGEGYTF.

This clonotype was seen more than once but under ten times. CDR3 sequence: CASSESLAASSPLHF. The DNA for the CDR3 is TGCGCCAGCAGTGAGTCACTGGCAGCGAGTTCACCCCTCCACTTT. The gene calls are TRBV10-2 and TRBJ1-6, with D unresolved. Germline values: CDR1 WSHSY, CDR2 SAAADI. The CDR3 is made up of 15 amino acids. Trimming left V 0 bases short and J 9 bases short, with 12 bases between.

This clonotype was seen a handful of times. The J gene is TRBJ2-5, the V gene TRBV2, with TRBD2 matching over 7 bases. CDR1 is SNHLY and CDR2 is FYNNEI in the germline V gene. The CDR3 has 13 residues. Losses at the gene ends were 6 bases for V and 3 bases for J; bases not matched to a gene: 4. The CDR3 sequence: CASRSGAKETQYF. The CDR3 nucleotides are TGTGCCAGCAGAAGCGGGGCCAAAGAGACCCAGTACTTC. The full variable domain, completed using reference TRBV2 and TRBJ2-5, is EPEVTQTPSHQVTQMGQEVILRCVPISNHLYFYWYRQILGQKVEFLVSFYNNEISEKSEIFDDQFSVERPDGSNFTLKIRSTKLEDSAMYFCASRSGAKETQYFGPGTRLLVL.